Each of the 25 T cell receptor beta chains below was sequenced from the same sample in a study of blood T cell repertoires in COVID-19. Profiling relied on immunoSEQ multiplex PCR, and the TCRdb table lists in-frame clones only, not all of them. The top ten clones hold 4.2% of a sample with approximately 250,000 clones, 80% to 90% of them seen once. Sequencing used peripheral blood. Every receptor here comes from a man in his fifties or sixties with acute or convalescent COVID-19.

CDR3 residues: CAISVRVDYEQYF. DNA of the CDR3: TGTGCCATCAGTGTCCGAGTTGACTACGAGCAGTACTTC. This chain connects TRBV10-3 to TRBJ2-7; D gene unclear. V was shortened by 4 bases and J by 3 bases, with 10 bases between the two germline ends. Per germline, CDR1 ENHRY and CDR2 SYGVKD. The CDR3 runs to 13 residues.

This chain joins TRBV4-1 and TRBJ1-5; D is undetermined. Trimming took 0 bases from V and 5 from J, leaving 11 bases between them. CDR1 is MGHRA, CDR2 YSYEKL, per germline. This CDR3 has 15 residues. Here the CDR3 DNA reads TGCGCCAGCAGCCAAGATGCATCCGGAGATCAGCCCCAGCATTTT. Protein sequence: CASSQDASGDQPQHF.

The chain couples TRBV5-1 to TRBJ1-1; no clear D gene. With 0 bases removed from V and 5 bases from J, the gap between germline ends came to 11 bases. Looked up from germline, CDR1 is SGHRS and CDR2 is YFSETQ. The CDR3 runs to 14 residues. Here the CDR3 reads CASSLATGGTEAFF. For the CDR3, the DNA is TGCGCCAGCAGCTTGGCCACGGGTGGGACTGAAGCTTTCTTT.

The gene calls are TRBV19 and TRBJ1-4; 7 positions match TRBD1. CDR1 LNHDA and CDR2 SQIVND come from the germline V gene (reference sequence). The CDR3 covers 14 residues. The ends lost 5 bases at V and 7 bases at J; junction bases unmatched: 7. The CDR3 loop reads CASSETGFLEKLFF. The CDR3 nucleotides are TGTGCCAGTAGTGAGACAGGGTTCCTTGAAAAACTGTTTTTT. The entire variable domain, with the rest obtained from reference TRBV19 and TRBJ1-4, is as follows: DGGITQSPKYLFRKEGQNVTLSCEQNLNHDAMYWYRQDPGQGLRLIYYSQIVNDFQKGDIAEGYSVSREKKESFPLTVTSAQKNPTAFYLCASSETGFLEKLFFGSGTQLSVL.

The chain links TRBV6-2 or TRBV6-3 to TRBJ2-7, with D perhaps matching TRBD1 (6 bases). V dropped 2 bases and J dropped 2 bases, with 10 bases sitting between them. The CDR3 sequence is 14 residues long. Germline lookup yields CDR1 MNHEY and CDR2 SVGEGT. CDR3 region: CASSYQQGAYEQYF. DNA of the CDR3: TGTGCCAGCAGTTACCAACAGGGCGCCTACGAGCAGTACTTC.

V and J are TRBV13 and TRBJ1-1, with a weak D call TRBD1 (5 bases). The CDR3 has 14 amino acids. CDR1 and CDR2 (germline): PRHDT, FYEKMQ (reference sequence). V was pared by 5 bases and J by 0 bases, with 10 bases between. The CDR3 nucleotides are TGTGCCAGCAGCGCCCGCAGGGTGAACACTGAAGCTTTCTTT. As protein: CASSARRVNTEAFF.

The CDR3 nucleotides read TGTGCCAGCAGTCCAACGGGACAGGGATCCACCTTC. Translation: CASSPTGQGSTF. The chain recombines TRBV6-6 with TRBJ1-2, with 9 positions matching TRBD1. The CDR3 spans 12 residues. The germline gives CDR1 MNHNY, CDR2 SVGAGI (reference sequence). V dropped 5 bases and J dropped 13; count of bases not matched to a gene: 8.

The V gene is TRBV10-1, the J gene TRBJ2-7; 15 nucleotides align to TRBD2. V gave up 7 bases and J gave up 2 bases; unmatched junction bases: 12. CDR1 and CDR2 from the germline V gene are WNHNN and SYGVQD (reference sequence). The CDR3 extends over 18 amino acids. CDR3 protein: CASINPGLAGGTTYEQYF. The CDR3 DNA sequence: TGCGCCAGCATTAACCCGGGACTAGCGGGAGGAACTACCTACGAGCAGTACTTC.

The V and J genes are TRBV18 and TRBJ2-7, with 7 positions matching TRBD2. Germline V gene data show CDR1 as KGHSH and CDR2 as LQKENI. The CDR3 is 20 amino acids. V trimming: 1 base; J trimming: 0 bases; junction bases outside the gene matches: 18. CDR3 residues: CASSPRPRGASGGSSYEQYF. DNA of the CDR3: TGTGCCAGCTCACCACGGCCAAGGGGTGCTAGCGGAGGGTCCTCCTACGAGCAGTACTTC. The whole variable domain, filled in from reference TRBV18 and TRBJ2-7, reads NAGVMQNPRHLVRRRGQEARLRCSPMKGHSHVYWYRQLPEEGLKFMVYLQKENIIDESGMPKERFSAEFPKEGPSILRIQQVVRGDSAAYFCASSPRPRGASGGSSYEQYFGPGTRLTVT.

The chain is built from TRBV7-9 and TRBJ2-1; 7 nucleotides align to TRBD2. The CDR3 contains 14 residues. J gave up 2 bases and V 4 bases, and 2 bases lay outside the gene matches. The germline gives CDR1 SEHNR, CDR2 FQNEAQ (reference sequence). CDR3 region: CASSSGLAYNEQFF. In nucleotides, the CDR3 is TGTGCCAGCAGCTCCGGACTAGCCTACAATGAGCAGTTCTTC.

The chain uses TRBV27 and TRBJ2-7, with 8 nucleotides matching TRBD1. The CDR3 spans 14 residues. Trimming cost V 5 bases and J 2 bases; bases outside gene matches: 5. Germline V gene sequence: CDR1 MNHEY, CDR2 SMNVEV (reference sequence). CDR3 nucleotide sequence: TGTGCCAGCAGTCTCCGGACAGGGCCCTACGAGCAGTACTTC. This encodes CASSLRTGPYEQYF.

The V call is TRBV4-1, the J call TRBJ2-7; 14 bases fit TRBD2. The J segment lost 3 bases and the V segment lost 4 bases, leaving 2 bases of the junction unmatched. The CDR3 has 15 amino acids. Germline CDR1 reads MGHRA; CDR2 reads YSYEKL. The CDR3: CASSLGTSGGYEQYF. The DNA of the CDR3 is TGCGCCAGCAGCCTGGGGACTAGCGGGGGCTACGAGCAGTACTTC.

The rearrangement uses TRBV6-5 and TRBJ1-5; 10 bases line up with TRBD1. The CDR3 loop spans 16 amino acids. The V gene end was trimmed by 0 bases and the J gene end by 2 bases; junction bases not matched to a gene: 1. Germline CDR1 reads MNHEY; CDR2 reads SVGAGI. CDR3 sequence (DNA): TGTGCCAGCAGTTACTCAGGGACAGGGGGCAATCAGCCCCAGCATTTT. It yields the protein CASSYSGTGGNQPQHF.

The chain has TRBV15 and TRBJ1-1, with 7 bases identical to TRBD1. V lost 6 bases to trimming and J lost 1 base; unmatched junction nucleotides: 5. The CDR3 contains 14 residues. The germline V gene has CDR1 LNHNV and CDR2 YYDKDF (reference sequence). As DNA, the CDR3 is TGTGCCACCAGGACACAGGGGACGAACACTGAAGCTTTCTTT. Translated, it gives CATRTQGTNTEAFF.

This clone was found once. DNA for the CDR3: TGTGCCAGCAGCTCCGACAGGGGCAGCAATCAGCCCCAGCATTTT. Its protein is CASSSDRGSNQPQHF. The rearrangement links TRBV6-5 to TRBJ1-5, with TRBD1 matching over 8 bases. The CDR3 spans 15 residues. Germline lookup yields CDR1 MNHEY and CDR2 SVGAGI. With 6 bases clipped from V and 1 base from J, the junction kept 5 bases outside the gene matches.

The CDR3 DNA reads TGTGCCAGCAGTTATGGGCTAGCGGGTAGCACAGATACGCAGTATTTT. Translating it yields CASSYGLAGSTDTQYF. The chain employs TRBV6-5 and TRBJ2-3; 8 nucleotides match TRBD2. V trimming: 3 bases; J trimming: 0 bases; junction bases outside the gene matches: 5. The CDR3 extends over 16 amino acids. CDR1 MNHEY and CDR2 SVGAGI come from the germline V gene.

The V and J genes are TRBV3-1 (or the pseudogene TRBV3-2) and TRBJ2-5, with unresolved D. Germline lookup yields CDR1 LGHDT and CDR2 YNNKEL (reference sequence). The germline V and J ends were trimmed by 2 bases and 5 bases, with 18 bases remaining between them. The CDR3 has 16 residues. CDR3 sequence: CASSQNLGATHETQYF. The CDR3 DNA is TGTGCCAGCAGCCAAAATCTTGGAGCTACCCATGAGACCCAGTACTTC.

The genes are TRBV30 and TRBJ1-2; D is uncertain. CDR1 is GTSNPN, CDR2 SVGIG, per germline (reference sequence). V lost 0 bases, J lost 6 bases, and 8 bases lay in between. CDR3 length: 12 amino acids. The CDR3 is CAWSVNFDGYTF. Written as DNA, the CDR3 is TGTGCCTGGAGTGTAAATTTCGATGGCTACACCTTC. Full variable domain (outside the CDR3, taken from reference TRBV30 and TRBJ1-2): SQTIHQWPATLVQPVGSPLSLECTVEGTSNPNLYWYRQAAGRGLQLLFYSVGIGQISSEVPQNLSASRPQDRQFILSSKKLLLSDSGFYLCAWSVNFDGYTFGSGTRLTVV.

As for this clone: Germline is not matched at one junction end, which may reflect a read error. The chain joins TRBV10-3 to TRBJ1-5, with TRBD1 matching 9 bases. CDR1 ENHRY and CDR2 SYGVKD come from the germline V gene. CDR3 length equals 15 residues. The DNA of the CDR3 is TGTGTCATCAGTGGGACAGGGTCTAGCAATCAGCCCCAGCATTTT. Translation: CVISGTGSSNQPQHF.

J is TRBJ1-1 and V is TRBV7-6, with D maybe TRBD1 (6 bases). Germline V CDR1 and CDR2: SGHVS, FNYEAQ. This CDR3 is 16 amino acids long. V was clipped by 3 bases and J by 1 base, with 15 bases between them. The CDR3 region has the DNA TGTGCCAGCAGCTTTGCCGCCGTAGGGGGGAACACTGAAGCTTTCTTT. Its protein product is CASSFAAVGGNTEAFF.

V gene TRBV9 combines with J gene TRBJ2-2; the D is unclear. Trimming stripped 3 bases from V and 2 bases from J, with 8 bases between. The CDR3 loop spans 14 amino acids. The V gene's germline CDR1 is SGDLS and CDR2 YYNGEE. The CDR3: CASSGLRNTGELFF. DNA for the CDR3: TGTGCCAGCAGCGGCCTACGCAACACCGGGGAGCTGTTTTTT.

The J gene is TRBJ1-2, the V gene TRBV2, with 8 bases lining up with TRBD1. Germline V CDR1 and CDR2: SNHLY, FYNNEI. The CDR3 covers 13 residues. The J segment lost 8 bases and the V segment lost 5 bases, leaving 7 bases of the junction unmatched. CDR3 DNA sequence: TGTGCCAGCAGTCCTCAGGGGGCGCGGGGCTACACCTTC. Protein product: CASSPQGARGYTF.

The chain couples TRBV27 to TRBJ2-7, with a weak D call TRBD1 (6 bases). CDR1 MNHEY and CDR2 SMNVEV come from the germline V gene (reference sequence). CDR3 length equals 15 residues. Trimming took 2 bases from V and 3 from J, leaving 14 bases between them. CDR3 residues: CASSLLWGQNYEQYF. Written as DNA, the CDR3 is TGTGCCAGCAGTTTACTCTGGGGGCAGAACTACGAGCAGTACTTC.

The chain employs TRBV19 and TRBJ1-1, with TRBD1 identical over 8 bases. CDR1 is LNHDA and CDR2 is SQIVND in the germline V gene (reference sequence). The J segment lost 4 bases and the V segment lost 11 bases, leaving 9 bases of the junction unmatched. The CDR3 length is 13 residues. CDR3 sequence (DNA): TGTGCCTCAGACAGGGGACCCTTCACTGAAGCTTTCTTT. As protein: CASDRGPFTEAFF.

The gene calls are TRBV30 and TRBJ1-2, with TRBD1 matching over 7 bases. Germline values: CDR1 GTSNPN, CDR2 SVGIG (reference sequence). After removal of 1 base from V and 4 bases from J, the junction contained 0 bases not matched to a gene. This CDR3 is built from 12 residues. The CDR3 DNA follows: TGTGCCTGGAGTGCAGGGGGCTATGGCTACACCTTC. Its translation: CAWSAGGYGYTF.